A single sample is the source of the 17 T cell receptor beta chains below, sequenced in a study of blood T cell repertoires in COVID-19. Method: immunoSEQ multiplex PCR; TCRdb's copy keeps in-frame clones and lacks some. The data contain 150,000 to 200,000 clones, about 88% of them singletons. The material sequenced was peripheral blood. The origin of the receptors is a woman in her twenties or thirties with active or convalescent COVID-19.

The genes are TRBV2 and TRBJ2-3; the D is unclear. With 2 bases removed from V and 1 base from J, the gap between germline ends came to 4 bases. The CDR3 is made up of 13 amino acids. CDR1 and CDR2 (germline): SNHLY, FYNNEI. The chain's CDR3 is CASSESGTDTQYF. CDR3 sequence (DNA): TGTGCCAGCAGTGAAAGCGGCACAGATACGCAGTATTTT.

This clone was observed a single time. J is TRBJ2-2 and V is TRBV28; 9 bases are shared with TRBD1. In germline, CDR1 is MDHEN, CDR2 SYDVKM. The CDR3 runs to 16 residues. The junction had 11 bases not matched to a gene; V was cut back by 6 bases and J by 6 bases. The CDR3 bases are TGTGCCAGCAGCATTCCGGGACAGGGTAACGCCGGGGAGCTGTTTTTT. Its protein product is CASSIPGQGNAGELFF.

The gene calls are TRBV4-1 and TRBJ1-2, with 11 bases that match TRBD1. The V segment lost 0 bases and the J segment 7 bases; nucleotides outside the gene matches: 10. Germline CDR1 MGHRA, CDR2 YSYEKL. This CDR3 contains 17 residues. Here the CDR3 reads CASSQDFVWTGGSGYTF. CDR3 DNA sequence: TGCGCCAGCAGCCAAGACTTTGTGTGGACAGGGGGCAGTGGCTACACCTTC.

This clone was detected only a few times. CDR3: CATSDPSGGGNEQFF. The CDR3 DNA sequence: TGTGCCACCAGTGATCCCAGCGGGGGGGGCAATGAGCAGTTCTTC. The chain links TRBV24-1 to TRBJ2-1, with TRBD2 matching 10 bases. CDR1 is KGHDR and CDR2 is SFDVKD in the germline V gene. V dropped 3 bases and J dropped 6; count of bases not matched to a gene: 4. The length of the CDR3 is 15 residues.

The rearrangement joins TRBV7-9 to TRBJ1-1; perhaps TRBD1 as D (5 bases). V lost 1 base and J 1 base, leaving 10 bases between the germline ends. This CDR3 is 15 amino acids long. Germline V gene sequence: CDR1 SEHNR, CDR2 FQNEAQ (reference sequence). The DNA for the CDR3 is TGTGCCAGCAGCTTAGAGAAAACAGGGAACACTGAAGCTTTCTTT. It yields the protein CASSLEKTGNTEAFF.

V gene TRBV2 combines with J gene TRBJ1-2; 8 positions agree with TRBD1. There are 14 residues in the CDR3. After removal of 6 bases from V and 4 bases from J, the junction contained 7 bases not matched to a gene. Germline values: CDR1 SNHLY, CDR2 FYNNEI. CDR3 nucleotides: TGTGCCAGCAGCAACAGGGGGAATGGCTATGGCTACACCTTC. It encodes CASSNRGNGYGYTF.

This clone has just a few counts. V usage is TRBV19 and J usage is TRBJ1-5; tentatively, D is TRBD1 (5 bases). V gave up 4 bases and J gave up 4 bases, with 11 bases separating them. CDR1 is LNHDA, CDR2 SQIVND, per germline (reference sequence). The CDR3 covers 14 residues. CDR3 coding DNA: TGTGCCAGTAGTAACCAGGGCCTTAATCAGCCCCAGCATTTT. Its protein product is CASSNQGLNQPQHF.

V usage is TRBV24-1 and J usage is TRBJ1-1, with TRBD1 as a possible D gene (5 bases). The germline gives CDR1 KGHDR, CDR2 SFDVKD. V gave up 4 bases and J gave up 3 bases, with 8 bases separating them. The CDR3 is made up of 13 amino acids. CDR3 sequence (DNA): TGTGCCACCAGTGACCGGACATACACTGAAGCTTTCTTT. Its translation: CATSDRTYTEAFF.

This clone was seen a handful of times. The CDR3 DNA sequence: TGTGCCAGCAGCCAAACCAGCGGGGGGAACCAAGAGACCCAGTACTTC. It codes for CASSQTSGGNQETQYF. The rearrangement uses TRBV4-2 and TRBJ2-5, with 9 positions matching TRBD2. Germline V gene data show CDR1 as LGHNA and CDR2 as YNFKEQ. V gave up 2 bases and J gave up 0 bases; unmatched junction bases: 4. This CDR3 has 16 residues.

This rearrangement joins TRBV24-1 to TRBJ2-7; 8 nucleotides match TRBD1. This CDR3 is 13 amino acids long. The V and J ends lost 4 bases and 7 bases, in that order; junction bases with no gene match: 5. Germline assignment: CDR1 KGHDR and CDR2 SFDVKD. The DNA of the CDR3 is TGTGCCACCAGTGACCGGACAGGGCAAGAGCAGTACTTC. Amino acid sequence: CATSDRTGQEQYF.

The chain employs TRBV7-2 and TRBJ2-1; TRBD1 agrees at 11 bases. Germline trimming cut 2 bases from V and 5 bases from J; bases unmatched to any gene: 2. This CDR3 has 15 amino acids. CDR1 and CDR2 from the germline V gene are SGHTA and FQGNSA. CDR3 coding DNA: TGTGCCAGCAGCTTACGGGACAGGGGGAACAATGAGCAGTTCTTC. Amino acid sequence: CASSLRDRGNNEQFF. The whole variable domain, remainder taken from reference TRBV7-2 and TRBJ2-1, is GAGVSQSPSNKVTEKGKDVELRCDPISGHTALYWYRQSLGQGLEFLIYFQGNSAPDKSGLPSDRFSAERTGGSVSTLTIQRTQQEDSAVYLCASSLRDRGNNEQFFGPGTRLTVL.

V gene TRBV28 combines with J gene TRBJ2-7; tentatively, D is TRBD2 (6 bases). This CDR3 comprises 16 residues. Germline V gene lookup returns CDR1 MDHEN and CDR2 SYDVKM. V lost 4 bases, J lost 5 bases, and 21 bases lay in between. The CDR3 bases are TGTGCCAGCAGTTCCCCCCCCGGGAGCCCCACGGACGAGCAGTACTTC. Its protein product is CASSSPPGSPTDEQYF.

V gene TRBV14 combines with J gene TRBJ2-3, with D possibly matching TRBD1 (6 bases). Trimming pared 0 bases from V and 7 bases from J, leaving 11 bases between. Looked up from germline, CDR1 is SGHDN and CDR2 is FVKESK. The CDR3 contains 14 residues. The CDR3 is CASSQDLGTHTQYF. The CDR3 DNA reads TGTGCCAGCAGCCAAGATCTAGGGACACATACGCAGTATTTT.

CDR3 bases: TGTGCCAGCAGTCCCGGACACTATGAAGCTTTCTTT. Translating it yields CASSPGHYEAFF. The chain recombines TRBV6-5 with TRBJ1-1, with D perhaps TRBD1 (5 bases). The V and J ends lost 5 bases and 7 bases respectively, with 11 bases between them. CDR3 length: 12 amino acids. Germline V lookup: CDR1 MNHEY, CDR2 SVGAGI.

The count of this clone is one. J is TRBJ1-4 and V is TRBV19, with D perhaps TRBD1 (5 bases). The V end lost 5 bases, the J end lost 16 bases, and 23 bases lay between the germline ends. Germline V CDR1 and CDR2: LNHDA, SQIVND (reference sequence). The CDR3 spans 14 residues. This CDR3 reads CASSPTWGGMTRFF. CDR3 DNA: TGTGCCAGTAGTCCTACCTGGGGGGGAATGACGAGGTTTTTT.

The rearrangement joins TRBV19 to TRBJ2-7, with 9 nucleotides matching TRBD1. This CDR3 has 15 amino acids. From germline, CDR1 is LNHDA and CDR2 SQIVND (reference sequence). V shed 7 bases, J shed 1 base, and the junction held 8 bases outside the gene matches. CDR3 nucleotides: TGTGCCAGTACAGTTGGGACAGGGAGGTCCTACGAGCAGTACTTC. This gives the protein CASTVGTGRSYEQYF.

J is TRBJ2-7 and V is TRBV5-1; 11 bases fit TRBD1. Germline lookup yields CDR1 SGHRS and CDR2 YFSETQ. There are 11 residues in the CDR3. The V segment lost 7 bases and the J segment 6 bases; nucleotides outside the gene matches: 0. The CDR3 loop is CASGTGGEQYF. CDR3 in DNA: TGCGCCAGCGGGACAGGGGGCGAGCAGTACTTC.